Listed below are T cell receptor beta chains from one sample, sequenced in a study of blood T cell repertoires in COVID-19. Sequencing used immunoSEQ multiplex PCR; TCRdb keeps in-frame clones, though not all of them. The sample has about 33,000 clones; 70% to 90% are singletons. The sequenced sample consisted of peripheral blood. These receptor sequences come from a woman over 75 with active or convalescent COVID-19. Each CDR3 is given without its conserved first and last residue.

j_call | v_call | cdr3_aa
TRBJ1-1 | TRBV3-1/TRBV3-2 | ASSQVSGTGGTEAF
TRBJ2-7 | TRBV5-4 | ASSPSGTNSYEQY
TRBJ2-7 | TRBV20-1 | SASSGSSYEQY
TRBJ1-1 | TRBV10-2 | ASSVPRQQPTEAF
TRBJ2-3 | TRBV24-1 | ATSVSGGYTQY
TRBJ1-5 | TRBV19 | ASSIVIGGGNSNQPQH
TRBJ2-5 | TRBV2 | ASNREVQETQY
TRBJ1-5 | TRBV4-1 | ASSQVGGANQPQH
TRBJ1-2 | TRBV19 | ASSNRGRISGYT
TRBJ2-7 | TRBV5-1 | ASSPGTLEQY
TRBJ2-2 | TRBV12-5 | ASGLGNTNTGELF
TRBJ2-5 | TRBV2 | ASTPTVGGVETQY
TRBJ2-3 | TRBV19 | ASNRDPGDTQY
TRBJ2-5 | TRBV19 | ASSTAGGRETQY